The T cell receptor (beta chain) under discussion was sequenced for a study of T cell clonotyping in hematopoietic cell transplantation. The CDR3 loop spans 12 amino acids. The V end was cut by 5 bases, the J end by 8 bases, with 13 bases between. CDR1 is SGHRS and CDR2 is YFSETQ in the germline V gene. Using immunoSEQ multiplex PCR, the repertoire was profiled, and TCRdb retains in-frame clones only, with some absent. The sample holds around 37,000 clones, around 96% seen once. This TCR was recovered from a young man in good health. Some clones in this sample may be carry-over from other donors' samples. Material: peripheral blood mononuclear cells. The chain links TRBV5-1 to TRBJ1-2, with TRBD1 as a possible D gene (5 bases). CDR3 bases: TGCGCCAGCAGGTATGGGGCGGAAGGCTACACCTTC. Translation: CASRYGAEGYTF.